Each of the 4 T cell receptor beta chains below was sequenced from the same sample in a study of blood T cell repertoires in COVID-19. Sequencing was performed with immunoSEQ multiplex PCR; in TCRdb, only in-frame clones are kept and a portion is missing. The sample shows fewer than 400,000 clones, approximately 89% of them seen only once. The sample was peripheral blood. These receptor sequences come from a woman in her thirties with COVID-19, enrolled during active disease.

This clone was seen more than once but under ten times. This chain connects TRBV11-2 to TRBJ2-5; TRBD1 matches at 10 bases. The length of the CDR3 is 16 residues. The germline V gene has CDR1 SGHAT and CDR2 FQNNGV. V lost 0 bases to trimming and J lost 5 bases; unmatched junction nucleotides: 6. The CDR3 here is CASSLDETGGFETQYF. Here the CDR3 DNA reads TGTGCCAGCAGCTTAGATGAGACAGGGGGCTTCGAGACCCAGTACTTC.

This sequence joins TRBV18 and TRBJ2-3; 11 positions agree with TRBD2. The germline V gene has CDR1 KGHSH and CDR2 LQKENI. V shed 0 bases, J shed 0 bases, and the junction held 2 bases outside the gene matches. There are 17 residues in the CDR3. CDR3 loop: CASSPPTSGASTDTQYF. For the CDR3, the DNA is TGTGCCAGCTCACCACCGACTAGCGGGGCTAGCACAGATACGCAGTATTTT.

The rearrangement joins TRBV5-1 to TRBJ2-3; possibly TRBD2 for D (5 bases). Germline assignment: CDR1 SGHRS and CDR2 YFSETQ. Trimming pared 2 bases from V and 5 bases from J, leaving 6 bases between. CDR3 size: 12 residues. The CDR3 loop reads CASSFEGDTQYF. The CDR3 coding sequence is TGCGCCAGCAGCTTCGAGGGAGATACGCAGTATTTT.

V gene TRBV5-1 combines with J gene TRBJ1-3; 9 positions agree with TRBD1. The V gene end was trimmed by 3 bases and the J gene end by 2 bases; junction bases not matched to a gene: 9. This CDR3 comprises 17 residues. Germline CDR1 is SGHRS and CDR2 is YFSETQ. CDR3 nucleotides: TGCGCCAGCAGCTCGGGCCACAGGGGGCTGGCTGGAAACACCATATATTTT. It is translated as CASSSGHRGLAGNTIYF. Supplemented by reference TRBV5-1 and TRBJ1-3, the full variable domain reads KAGVTQTPRYLIKTRGQQVTLSCSPISGHRSVSWYQQTPGQGLQFLFEYFSETQRNKGNFPGRFSGRQFSNSRSEMNVSTLELGDSALYLCASSSGHRGLAGNTIYFGEGSWLTVV.